This is a list of T cell receptor beta chains from one sample in a study of T cells after yellow fever vaccination. TCRdb fed the 5' RACE reads into MiXCR, producing one record per CDR3 protein. The data show hundreds of thousands of distinct CDR3 sequences, 9% to 15% seen once. Specimen: PBMCs, collected on the day of the yellow fever booster vaccination. The receptors originated from a man in his thirties or forties who received the YFV17D yellow fever vaccine. CDR3s include the opening cysteine and the closing phenylalanine or tryptophan. Fields, in order: V gene, J gene, CDR3 protein.

V gene: TRBV20-1; J gene: TRBJ1-2; CDR3 protein: CSARSSGEYGYTF
V gene: TRBV5-1; J gene: TRBJ1-6; CDR3 protein: CASSFTGGNSPLHF
V gene: TRBV21-1; J gene: TRBJ2-2; CDR3 protein: CASSKGTSDTGELFF
V gene: TRBV25-1; J gene: TRBJ1-4; CDR3 protein: CASSLGGTATRLFF
V gene: TRBV27; J gene: TRBJ2-1; CDR3 protein: CASRLSGRAYNEQFF
V gene: TRBV6-2/TRBV6-3; J gene: TRBJ2-5; CDR3 protein: CASSYIGRLRPQETQYF
V gene: TRBV6-5; J gene: TRBJ2-2; CDR3 protein: CASSLQGLGAGELFF
V gene: TRBV6-5; J gene: TRBJ1-2; CDR3 protein: CASRPRTGPYGYTF
V gene: TRBV23-1; J gene: TRBJ1-5; CDR3 protein: CASWRQMQPQHF
V gene: TRBV6-1; J gene: TRBJ2-5; CDR3 protein: CASSEGTSHQETQYF
V gene: TRBV7-2; J gene: TRBJ2-1; CDR3 protein: CASSFRDSNNEQFF
V gene: TRBV20-1; J gene: TRBJ2-5; CDR3 protein: CSARSPGTSGRAWETQYF
V gene: TRBV27; J gene: TRBJ2-3; CDR3 protein: CASSFYGGIGNTQYF
V gene: TRBV7-2; J gene: TRBJ2-3; CDR3 protein: CASSLGGSWDTQYF
V gene: TRBV6-5; J gene: TRBJ2-7; CDR3 protein: CASRLGGEQYF
V gene: TRBV6-5; J gene: TRBJ2-3; CDR3 protein: CASSYFSGRAPGTDTQYF
V gene: TRBV20-1; J gene: TRBJ1-5; CDR3 protein: CSARGSYSNQPQHF
V gene: TRBV4-1; J gene: TRBJ2-3; CDR3 protein: CASSQRETSGSFLSDTQYF
V gene: TRBV29-1; J gene: TRBJ2-4; CDR3 protein: CSVVQGGTKNIQYF
V gene: TRBV29-1; J gene: TRBJ2-5; CDR3 protein: CSVRGLVGNPQETQYF
V gene: TRBV10-3; J gene: TRBJ1-1; CDR3 protein: CAIRRADTEAFF
V gene: TRBV20-1; J gene: TRBJ2-7; CDR3 protein: CSAKSGQNYEQYF
V gene: TRBV27; J gene: TRBJ1-2; CDR3 protein: CASPVGNNYGYTF
V gene: TRBV15; J gene: TRBJ2-1; CDR3 protein: CATSRDASPEQFF
V gene: TRBV2; J gene: TRBJ2-5; CDR3 protein: CASLDRGREETQYF
V gene: TRBV27; J gene: TRBJ2-5; CDR3 protein: CASSKRAQETQYF
V gene: TRBV5-4; J gene: TRBJ2-1; CDR3 protein: CASSTEGYNEQFF
V gene: TRBV5-6; J gene: TRBJ2-2; CDR3 protein: CASSKKANGGELFF
V gene: TRBV6-5; J gene: TRBJ2-7; CDR3 protein: CASSEGGIEQYF
V gene: TRBV6-1; J gene: TRBJ2-7; CDR3 protein: CASSEALRQGYEQYF
V gene: TRBV7-9; J gene: TRBJ2-1; CDR3 protein: CASSWGRGSYNEQFF
V gene: TRBV4-3; J gene: TRBJ2-7; CDR3 protein: CASSQDINRGDEQYF